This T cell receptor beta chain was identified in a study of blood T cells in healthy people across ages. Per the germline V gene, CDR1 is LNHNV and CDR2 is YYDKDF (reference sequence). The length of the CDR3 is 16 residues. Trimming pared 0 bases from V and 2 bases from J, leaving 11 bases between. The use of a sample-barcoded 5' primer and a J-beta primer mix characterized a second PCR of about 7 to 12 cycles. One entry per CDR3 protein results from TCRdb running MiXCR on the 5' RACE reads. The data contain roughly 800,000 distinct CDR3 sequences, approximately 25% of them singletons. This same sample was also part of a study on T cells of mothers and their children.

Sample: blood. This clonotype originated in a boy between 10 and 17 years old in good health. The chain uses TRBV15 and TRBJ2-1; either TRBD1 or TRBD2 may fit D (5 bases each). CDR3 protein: CATSRDLGTAYNEQFF. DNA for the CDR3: TGTGCCACCAGCAGAGATCTAGGGACGGCCTACAATGAGCAGTTCTTC.